This T cell receptor (beta chain) stems from a study of radiotherapy plus CTLA-4 blockade in lung cancer. Study context: Objective response was observed in 18% of patients, and disease control in approximately 30%. Whole-study findings and limits: Increased serum interferon-beta after radiation also reportedly predicted response strongly. The study found tumor-derived TCR clones expanded in blood after radiotherapy plus ipilimumab.

Worth noting for this clone: Its antigen is not identified.

The assay was immunoSEQ multiplex PCR, and TCRdb's table has in-frame clones only and misses some. This sample carries about 15,000 clones, approximately 75% of them seen once, and the ten largest clones take roughly 53%. The CDR3 consists of 17 residues. The germline V gene has CDR1 SGHRS and CDR2 YFSETQ. The trim removed 5 bases at V and 2 bases at J, leaving 7 bases unmatched. The TCR originated in a human donor with non-small cell lung cancer whose response to radiotherapy plus ipilimumab could not be evaluated. This chain uses TRBV5-1 with TRBJ2-3, with TRBD2 matching 14 bases. Material: peripheral blood, obtained from a patient treated with radiotherapy plus ipilimumab. The CDR3: CASSRGLAGETTDTQYF. The CDR3 nucleotides read TGCGCCAGCAGTAGGGGACTAGCGGGGGAGACCACAGATACGCAGTATTTT.